This T cell receptor (beta chain) was profiled in a study of shared clonotypes between healthy human individuals. Findings and caveats of the study: Clonotypes that were shared across a handful of donors made up around 5% of naive CD4 clonotypes.

V was shortened by 6 bases and J by 0 bases, with 19 bases between the two germline ends. The CDR3 runs 17 residues. Germline assignment: CDR1 SGDLS and CDR2 YYNGEE. Note on this clone: Its antigen is not identified.

Only CD45RO-negative cells positively selected for CCR7 counted as naive CD8 cells, so terminally differentiated effector memory CD45RA+ cells were excluded. Some clones are missing from TCRdb's copy, which holds only in-frame ones; the method was immunoSEQ multiplex PCR. Here the sample spans about 2.2 million clones, about 93% being singletons. The chain combines TRBV9 with TRBJ2-1, with a tentative D call TRBD1 (6 bases). The clonotype comes from a man aged 18 to 30 in good health. Some clones in this sample may be carry-over from other donors' samples. The material sequenced was naive CD8+ T cells from PBMCs. As DNA, the CDR3 is TGTGCCAGCACCCTAACCGACAGGCTCCGCTCCTACAATGAGCAGTTCTTC. Translating gives CASTLTDRLRSYNEQFF.